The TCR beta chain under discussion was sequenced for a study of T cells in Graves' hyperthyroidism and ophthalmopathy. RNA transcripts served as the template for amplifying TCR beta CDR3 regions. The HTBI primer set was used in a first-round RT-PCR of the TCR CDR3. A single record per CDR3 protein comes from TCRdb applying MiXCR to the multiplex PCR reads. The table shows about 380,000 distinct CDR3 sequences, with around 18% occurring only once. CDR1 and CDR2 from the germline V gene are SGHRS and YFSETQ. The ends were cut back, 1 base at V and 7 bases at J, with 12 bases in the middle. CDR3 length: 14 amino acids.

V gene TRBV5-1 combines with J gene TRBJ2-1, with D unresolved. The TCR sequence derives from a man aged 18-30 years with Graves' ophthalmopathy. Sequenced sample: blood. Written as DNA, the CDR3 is TGCGCCAGCAGCTTGCGGGCAGGAACAAATGAGCAGTTCTTC. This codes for CASSLRAGTNEQFF.